The present T cell receptor beta chain was sequenced within a study of cytomegalovirus exposure and HLA in healthy donors. The CDR3 runs to 14 residues. Germline V gives CDR1 MNHNS, CDR2 SASEGT. Trimming at V came to 6 bases and at J to 2 bases, leaving 4 bases not matched to a gene. Study-level findings and limits: HLA allele associations emerged for some 16,000 TCR beta sequences in a later analysis, at 0.05 false discovery rate.

60 Vbeta and 13 Jbeta primers were used in PCR. Per the original data handling: Roughly 11 million shared chains were among the 60 million to 80 million unique TCR beta chains that a later analysis counted. Libraries were prepared by immunoSEQ multiplex PCR; TCRdb keeps only in-frame clonotypes and omits some of them. V, J and clone size were drawn from that table, and D and trimming were deduced from the DNA. This table has about 60,000 clones, around three quarters appearing once. As concerns this clone: What it recognizes is unknown.

The chain employs TRBV6-1 and TRBJ1-5; 7 bases agree with TRBD1. The source is a woman aged 40 to 50 in good health and CMV-seropositive. Sequencing was performed on PBMCs. The CDR3 region has the DNA TGTGCCAGCAGCCTTGACAGGGGCAATCAGCCCCAGCATTTT. This translates into CASSLDRGNQPQHF.